Listed here is a single T cell receptor beta chain. Measured with immunoSEQ multiplex PCR; TCRdb has only the in-frame clones, and not every one. The table includes about 660,000 clones, roughly 90% detected once. The CDR3 runs to 18 residues. Germline V gene lookup returns CDR1 SGHTA and CDR2 FQGNSA. V gave up 1 base and J gave up 4 bases, with 23 bases separating them. This sample is drawn from a study of shared T cell receptors in the human thymus. The same data also went into a second study, on human thymus T cells. That report notes: Those donating were healthy Finnish infants in corrective surgery for congenital heart defects. Resections were taken during corrective heart surgery, and the thymus tissue came from these.

Sequencing was performed on thymocytes. The chain couples TRBV7-2 to TRBJ2-7, with D tentatively TRBD2 (6 bases). This TCR was sampled from a boy in the first two years of life with a congenital heart defect. The CDR3 here is CASSLVAVWASPEYEQYF. In DNA, the CDR3 is TGTGCCAGCAGCTTAGTAGCGGTTTGGGCTAGCCCGGAGTACGAGCAGTACTTC.